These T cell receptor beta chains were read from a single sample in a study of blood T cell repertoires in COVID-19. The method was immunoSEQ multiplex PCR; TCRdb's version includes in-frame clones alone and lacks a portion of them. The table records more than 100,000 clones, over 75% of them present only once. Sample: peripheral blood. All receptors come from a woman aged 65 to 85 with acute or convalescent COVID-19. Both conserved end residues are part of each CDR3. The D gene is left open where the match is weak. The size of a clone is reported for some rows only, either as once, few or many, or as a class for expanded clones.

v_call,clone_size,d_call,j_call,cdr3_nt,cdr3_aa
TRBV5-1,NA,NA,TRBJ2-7,TGCGCCAGCAGCTTGGACGAGGAGCAGTACTTC,CASSLDEEQYF
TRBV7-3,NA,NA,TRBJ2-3,TGTGCCAGCAGCTTCCGGGGTACAGATACGCAGTATTTT,CASSFRGTDTQYF
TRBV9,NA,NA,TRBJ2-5,TGTGCCAGCAGCGTCGGTAGGGGGCAAGAGACCCAGTACTTC,CASSVGRGQETQYF
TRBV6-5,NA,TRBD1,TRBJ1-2,TGTGCCAGCAGTACGAGACAGGGGGGGAACTATGGCTACACCTTC,CASSTRQGGNYGYTF
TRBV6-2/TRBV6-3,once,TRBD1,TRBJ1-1,TGTGCCAGCAGTTACGGGACAGGGTATTATTCTGAAGCTTTCTTT,CASSYGTGYYSEAFF
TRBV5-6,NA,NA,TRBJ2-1,TGTGCCAGCAGCCCCCGGAGGAATGAGCAGTTCTTC,CASSPRRNEQFF
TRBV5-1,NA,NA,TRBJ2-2,TGCGCCAGCAGCTTTCTGGTTGGGGCGCAGGGGGAGCTGTTTTTT,CASSFLVGAQGELFF
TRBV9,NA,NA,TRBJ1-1,TGTGCCAGCAGCCCATCACTTAGGAACACTGAAGCTTTCTTT,CASSPSLRNTEAFF
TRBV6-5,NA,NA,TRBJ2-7,TGTGCCAGCAGCCACATCGGGCAGGGGGGATACGAGCAGTACTTC,CASSHIGQGGYEQYF
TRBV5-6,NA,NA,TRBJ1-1,TGTGCCAGCAGCCTCGGGACTGAAGCTTTCTTT,CASSLGTEAFF
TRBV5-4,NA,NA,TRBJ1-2,TGTGCCAGCAGCTTAGTAAGGGGCGCCGATCCCAACTATGGCTACACCTTC,CASSLVRGADPNYGYTF
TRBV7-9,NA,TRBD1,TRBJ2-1,TGTGCCAGCAGTCAACAGGGGGTTTACTCCTACAATGAGCAGTTCTTC,CASSQQGVYSYNEQFF
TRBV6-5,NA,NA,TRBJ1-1,TGTGCCAGCTCCGCGGGTAGGACTGAAGCTTTCTTT,CASSAGRTEAFF
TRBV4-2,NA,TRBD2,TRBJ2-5,TGTGCCAGCAGCCCTAGTGATAGCGGGGGCTTAGAGACCCAGTACTTC,CASSPSDSGGLETQYF
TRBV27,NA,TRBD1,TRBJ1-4,TGTGCCAGCGCGAGACAGGGTGGCGAAAAACTGTTTTTT,CASARQGGEKLFF
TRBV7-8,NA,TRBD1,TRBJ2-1,TGTGCCAGCAGCTTCAACCTTGCGGGGACAGGGGGTAACAATGAGCAGTTCTTC,CASSFNLAGTGGNNEQFF
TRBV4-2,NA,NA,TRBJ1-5,TGTGCCAGCAGCCAAGAAGATGAGCAGCCCCAGCATTTT,CASSQEDEQPQHF
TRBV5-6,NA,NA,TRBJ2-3,TGTGCCAGCAGCTCCCTCCTAGTGCCAGATACGCAGTATTTT,CASSSLLVPDTQYF
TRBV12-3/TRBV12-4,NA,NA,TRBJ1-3,TGTGCCAGCAGCCTACCTGGAAACACCATATATTTT,CASSLPGNTIYF
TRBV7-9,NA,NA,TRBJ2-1,TGTGCCAGCAGCTCGCTAGCGTTGTACAATGAGCAGTTCTTC,CASSSLALYNEQFF
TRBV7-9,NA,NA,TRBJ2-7,TGTGCCAGCAGCACTAATTGGGACTGGAACTTC,CASSTNWDWNF
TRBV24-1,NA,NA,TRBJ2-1,TGTGCCACAGGACAGCGGGGATACAATGAGCAGTTCTTC,CATGQRGYNEQFF
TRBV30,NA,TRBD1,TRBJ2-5,TGTGCCTGGAGCGCCGGACAGGGGAAAGGAGAGACCCAGTACTTC,CAWSAGQGKGETQYF
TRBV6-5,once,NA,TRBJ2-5,TGTGCCAGCAGTCGGTTTTCGGGGGGCGACCAGTACTTC,CASSRFSGGDQYF
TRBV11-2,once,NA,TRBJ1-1,TGTGCCAGCAGCTTCCGAGGGGGAGCCTTCGCAGCTTTCTTT,CASSFRGGAFAAFF
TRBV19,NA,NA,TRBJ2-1,TGTGCCAGTAGTATCCGGGACTACAATGAGCAGTTCTTC,CASSIRDYNEQFF
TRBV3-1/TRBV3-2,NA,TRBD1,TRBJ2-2,TGTGCCAGCAGCCAAGTAGGGGGCCCCACCGGGGAGCTGTTTTTT,CASSQVGGPTGELFF
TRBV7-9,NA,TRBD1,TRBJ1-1,TGTGCCAGCAGCCCTCCCAGGACAGGGGGCACTGAAGCTTTCTTT,CASSPPRTGGTEAFF
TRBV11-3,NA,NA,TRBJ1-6,TGTGCCAGCACCGTTTCGAGCTCCTATAATTCACCCCTCCACTTT,CASTVSSSYNSPLHF
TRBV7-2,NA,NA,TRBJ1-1,TGTGCCAGCAGCTTATCCGGGACGCAGGGGTCTGAAGCTTTCTTT,CASSLSGTQGSEAFF
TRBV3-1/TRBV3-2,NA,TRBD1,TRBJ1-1,TGTGCCAGCGTCCGGACAGGGAGGGGAACTCTGAACACTGAAGCTTTCTTT,CASVRTGRGTLNTEAFF
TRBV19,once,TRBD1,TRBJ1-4,TGTGCCAGTAGCACCCAGGGGGAGAATGAAAAACTGTTTTTT,CASSTQGENEKLFF
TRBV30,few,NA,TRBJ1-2,TGTGCCTGTCGACAGGTCTTATTCTATGGCTACACCTTC,CACRQVLFYGYTF
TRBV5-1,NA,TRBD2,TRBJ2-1,TGCGCCAGCAGCCTACTAGCGGAGGAATACAATGAGCAGTTCTTC,CASSLLAEEYNEQFF
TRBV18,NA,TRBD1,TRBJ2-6,TGTGCCAGCTCACTAAGGGACAGGGGGACCGCTGGGGCCAACGTCCTGACTTTC,CASSLRDRGTAGANVLTF
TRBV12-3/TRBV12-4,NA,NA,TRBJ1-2,TGTGCCAGCACCCCGGGTCCAGTCGGAGGCTACACCTTC,CASTPGPVGGYTF
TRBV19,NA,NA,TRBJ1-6,TGTGCCAGTAGTACTGGGGGCTCGAATTCACCCCTCCACTTT,CASSTGGSNSPLHF
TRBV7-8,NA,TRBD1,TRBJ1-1,TGTGCCAGCAGCCTACCCCCGTACAGGGGGCCTCGCGGGAACACTGAAGCTTTCTTT,CASSLPPYRGPRGNTEAFF
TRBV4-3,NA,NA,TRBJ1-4,TGCGCCAGCAGCCAATCTGCTACAGGGTTTAATGAAAAACTGTTTTTT,CASSQSATGFNEKLFF
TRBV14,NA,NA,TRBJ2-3,TGTGCCAGCAGCCGGTTTTTAGCAGATACGCAGTATTTT,CASSRFLADTQYF
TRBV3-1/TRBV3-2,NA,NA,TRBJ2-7,TGTGCCAGCAGCCATTCCGCCCGGGGATACCACGAGCAGTACTTC,CASSHSARGYHEQYF
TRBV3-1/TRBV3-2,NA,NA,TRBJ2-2,TGTGCCAGCAGCCACAGGGAAAGGGGGGAGCTGTTTTTT,CASSHRERGELFF
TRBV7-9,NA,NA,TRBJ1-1,TGTGCCAGCAGCCCGGGGACGGGGGTGACGAACACTGAAGCTTTCTTT,CASSPGTGVTNTEAFF
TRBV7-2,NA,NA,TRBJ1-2,TGTGCCAGCAGCTTAGGTCCCCAGAACTATGGCTACACCTTC,CASSLGPQNYGYTF
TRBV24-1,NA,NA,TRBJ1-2,TGTGCCACCAGTGATAATGGGGGGAGTAACTATGGCTACACCTTC,CATSDNGGSNYGYTF
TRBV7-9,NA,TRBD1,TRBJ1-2,TGTGCCAGCAGCCCATCCCCGGACAGGGGGCTGCAGGGCTACACCTTC,CASSPSPDRGLQGYTF